Sequencing of this TCR beta chain was carried out in a study of CD8+ T cells in alopecia areata. At the level of the study: After 6 to 18 months of tofacitinib, follow-up continued 6 months off drug.

Points from the study as a whole: In scalp and blood, many expanded lesional clones persisted during tofacitinib.

cDNA serving as the sequencing template came from extracted, reverse transcribed RNA. TCRdb's table, derived via immunoSEQ multiplex PCR, lists solely in-frame clones and lacks some. The data contain over 250,000 clones, 60% of them singletons. Points on this clone: Antigen: not known.

The treatment was: oral pan-JAK inhibitor, 5-10 mg twice daily. Specimens obtained from alopecia areata patients comprised lesional scalp punch biopsies and peripheral blood. The sequence was obtained from a human donor with alopecia areata. Source: CD4+ T cells sorted from blood, taken at week 52, from a patient treated with tofacitinib.

The CDR3 nucleotides are TGTGCCAGCGCGATGCAGGGATCTCTTTGGGAGCAGTACTTC. Translation gives CASAMQGSLWEQYF. The chain is built from TRBV11-1 and TRBJ2-7; D is possibly TRBD1 (5 bases). Germline values: CDR1 SGHAT, CDR2 FQDESV (reference sequence). Trimming stripped 8 bases from V and 7 bases from J, with 21 bases between. The CDR3 runs 14 residues. Using reference TRBV11-1 and TRBJ2-7 for the parts outside the CDR3, the full variable domain is EAEVAQSPRYKITEKSQAVAFWCDPISGHATLYWYRQILGQGPELLVQFQDESVVDDSQLPKDRFSAERLKGVDSTLKIQPAELGDSAMYLCASAMQGSLWEQYFGPGTRLTVT.